The following is a T cell receptor beta chain sequence with its context. Its binding antigen is unknown. One base away there is no much larger clone; base qualities are not given. This entry belongs to a study of blood T cell repertoires in COVID-19 (dated by TCRdb to 2018 to 2021). With regard to the full study: The collaborator samples originated in the United States, Italy and Spain and spanned the acute and convalescent phases of COVID-19. The samples were drawn from the first 160 participants of the ongoing ImmuneRACE study and from under 1,500 subjects provided by 6 global collaborators. A de-identified subject ID, COVID-19 status, age in years and sex were almost always included in the sample metadata. The dataset comprised deeply sampled blood TCRbeta repertoires from subjects exposed to, actively infected with, or recovered from COVID-19. Where available, HLA class I and class II types were taken from metadata supplied by the sample provider and were not determined by assay-based typing. The material from the prospective study consisted of cDNA or gDNA derived from T cells, B-cell-depleted T cells, or PBMCs. The repertoires were made available in a free public database intended to serve as a resource for research on the immune response to SARS-CoV-2.

Paper-wide results and their limitations: Clinical and demographic metadata were provided uncurated, with the amount varying by source and participant.

TCRbeta CDR3 regions were amplified from genomic DNA by means of the immunoSEQ Assay, a bias-controlled multiplex PCR. As for the authors' bioinformatics: Nucleated cell counts per sample were estimated from amplification of reference gene primers within the assay. Sequence reads were collapsed and filtered to measure the absolute abundance of every unique TCRbeta CDR3 rearrangement. Productive Simpson clonality was computed per sample as the square root of Simpson's diversity index over productive rearrangements. Held by TCRdb, this immuneACCESS table contains in-frame sequences only and omits some clones. Under half of the omission traces to an unresolved V gene where checked; the cause of the rest is unknown. The V and J calls and clone size were taken over from that table, and D and trimming were inferred from the DNA. The sample table shows some 130,000 clones, and roughly three quarters are seen once. 1.9% of the sample goes to the ten largest clones.

Based on the germline V gene (reference sequence), the CDR1 and CDR2 sequences are SEHNR and FQNEAQ. V is pruned by 4 bases and J by 2 bases, leaving 6 bases of the junction without a gene match. From cysteine to phenylalanine, the CDR3 is 16 amino acids long. The read is trimmed to its CDR3 DNA, 48 bases read in frame from base 1. Whole blood was collected in K2EDTA tubes by collaborating institutions according to the institutions' own protocols. For TCRbeta analysis, collaborators shipped samples in one of three forms: frozen whole blood, isolated PBMCs, or DNA extracted from either of those sample types.

Specimen: peripheral blood. The chain links TRBV7-9 with TRBJ2-7, with TRBD1 matching 12 junction bases. The receptor was derived from a woman aged 70 to 79 with acute or convalescent COVID-19. The nucleotide sequence is given as TGTGCCAGCAGCTCGGGACAGGGGGCCAAACCCTACGAGCAGTACTTC. This sequence encodes CASSSGQGAKPYEQYF.